Listed here are 24 T cell receptor beta chains from one sample, sequenced in a study of vaccination effects on CD4 cells after COVID-19. ViraFEST used viral peptide pools to expand antigen-specific CD4+ T cells before sequencing. When around nine days of culture had elapsed, CD4+ T cells were isolated. Testing of the vaccine recipients showed negative nucleocapsid antibodies and no prior SARS-CoV-2 infection. Their cognate antigens are unknown. Using immunoSEQ multiplex PCR, the repertoire was profiled, and TCRdb retains in-frame clones only, with some absent. The table includes 20,000 to 25,000 clones, approximately 69% detected once. The input for sequencing was CD4+ T cells from PBMCs cultured with SARS-CoV-2 spike peptides, taken before COVID-19 vaccination. These receptors came from a human donor who received a COVID-19 vaccine.

V gene TRBV27 combines with J gene TRBJ1-1; 7 bases match TRBD1. The CDR3 has 17 amino acids. With V trimmed by 0 bases and J by 0 bases, 7 bases remained unmatched. Germline V gene data show CDR1 as MNHEY and CDR2 as SMNVEV (reference sequence). For the CDR3, the DNA is TGTGCCAGCAGTTTATCAGGGGGCTGGGGTATGAACACTGAAGCTTTCTTT. Translated: CASSLSGGWGMNTEAFF.

The rearrangement links TRBV24-1 to TRBJ2-2; D uncertain. Germline loops: CDR1 KGHDR, CDR2 SFDVKD. Deletions cut 5 bases from V and 3 bases from J, with 3 bases between. This CDR3 region has 12 residues. The DNA of the CDR3 is TGTGCCACCAGTGCGTACACCGGGGAGCTGTTTTTT. Its protein product is CATSAYTGELFF.

The chain is built from TRBV5-4 and TRBJ2-6; D not certain. Germline assignment: CDR1 SGHNT and CDR2 YYREEE (reference sequence). Trimming stripped 4 bases from V and 3 bases from J, with 8 bases between. The CDR3 has 14 amino acids. The CDR3 nucleotides read TGTGCCAGCAGCACGGGTTATGGGGCCAACGTCCTGACTTTC. This gives the protein CASSTGYGANVLTF.

The chain uses TRBV10-3 and TRBJ1-4; D is unclear. This CDR3 contains 13 residues. Trimming left V 6 bases short and J 8 bases short, with 13 bases between. Germline V gene data show CDR1 as ENHRY and CDR2 as SYGVKD. The CDR3 reads CAISHPTTEKLFF. CDR3 coding DNA: TGTGCCATCAGCCACCCGACAACAGAAAAACTGTTTTTT.

The V call is TRBV30, the J call TRBJ2-1; weak D call: TRBD2 (6 bases). CDR3 size: 17 residues. V lost 0 bases and J 4 bases, leaving 19 bases between the germline ends. Germline assignment: CDR1 GTSNPN and CDR2 SVGIG (reference sequence). This CDR3 reads CAWSVHRRRGGYNEQFF. CDR3 DNA sequence: TGTGCCTGGAGTGTACATCGCCGGCGGGGTGGGTACAATGAGCAGTTCTTC.

The chain carries TRBV2 and TRBJ2-3; no reliable D call. Germline loops: CDR1 SNHLY, CDR2 FYNNEI. The ends were cut back, 2 bases at V and 6 bases at J, with 6 bases in the middle. The CDR3 length is 12 residues. For the CDR3, the DNA is TGTGCCAGCAGTGAAATCGAGGATACGCAGTATTTT. Translation gives CASSEIEDTQYF.

The genes are TRBV3-1 (or the pseudogene TRBV3-2) and TRBJ1-1; D unclear. The V end lost 3 bases, the J end lost 0 bases, and 8 bases lay between the germline ends. There are 14 residues in the CDR3. Germline CDR1 and CDR2: LGHDT and YNNKEL (reference sequence). The CDR3 nucleotides are TGTGCCAGCAGCCAGCCCAACATGAACACTGAAGCTTTCTTT. It yields the protein CASSQPNMNTEAFF.

This clone appeared a single time. The chain couples TRBV2 to TRBJ2-5; TRBD1 agrees at 7 bases. V shed 2 bases and J 3 bases; nucleotides not matched to a gene: 15. This CDR3 is 18 amino acids long. CDR1 and CDR2 (germline): SNHLY, FYNNEI. CDR3 protein: CASSESIIPTGSEETQYF. For the CDR3, the DNA is TGTGCCAGCAGTGAATCTATCATTCCGACAGGGTCGGAAGAGACCCAGTACTTC.

V and J are TRBV5-4 and TRBJ1-1, with D unclear. Germline V gene sequence: CDR1 SGHNT, CDR2 YYREEE (reference sequence). The CDR3 runs to 11 residues. V gave up 5 bases and J gave up 2 bases, with 4 bases separating them. The CDR3: CASRLNTEAFF. Here the CDR3 DNA reads TGTGCCAGCAGATTAAACACTGAAGCTTTCTTT.

The chain is built from TRBV9 and TRBJ2-3; no definite D call. The length of the CDR3 is 13 residues. Per the germline V gene, CDR1 is SGDLS and CDR2 is YYNGEE. Between the trimmed V and J ends, which lost 0 bases and 4 bases, there was a span of 6 bases. The CDR3 spells CASSVALPDTQYF. CDR3 DNA: TGTGCCAGCAGCGTAGCCCTGCCAGATACGCAGTATTTT.

The chain combines TRBV7-2 with TRBJ2-5; D not certain. This CDR3 is built from 13 residues. Germline assignment: CDR1 SGHTA and CDR2 FQGNSA. V gave up 5 bases and J gave up 4 bases, with 11 bases separating them. The DNA of the CDR3 is TGTGCCAGCAGCGGGCCCAGCCCAGAGACCCAGTACTTC. This encodes CASSGPSPETQYF.

This clone has a handful of counts. The rearrangement joins TRBV3-1 (or the pseudogene TRBV3-2) to TRBJ1-2; TRBD1 matches 8 bases. The CDR3 length is 15 residues. Per the germline V gene, CDR1 is LGHDT and CDR2 is YNNKEL (reference sequence). The junction had 3 bases not matched to a gene; V was cut back by 1 base and J by 2 bases. The CDR3 spells CASSQAHRGNYGYTF. CDR3 sequence (DNA): TGTGCCAGCAGCCAAGCTCACAGGGGGAACTATGGCTACACCTTC.

This clone was observed once. The J gene is TRBJ1-2, the V gene TRBV19; 9 bases match TRBD1. Losses at the gene ends were 8 bases for V and 2 bases for J; bases not matched to a gene: 6. Germline CDR1 is LNHDA and CDR2 is SQIVND (reference sequence). This CDR3 spans 14 amino acids. The CDR3 loop is CASARDRANYGYTF. In DNA form, the CDR3 reads TGTGCCAGTGCCCGGGACAGGGCCAACTATGGCTACACCTTC.

The chain employs TRBV19 and TRBJ1-1; D call uncertain. The germline CDR1 and CDR2 sequences are LNHDA and SQIVND (reference sequence). This CDR3 is 11 amino acids long. The CDR3 sequence: CVLSMFREAFF. CDR3 in DNA: TGTGTCTTAAGTATGTTCAGGGAAGCTTTCTTT.

The gene calls are TRBV20-1 and TRBJ2-7, with TRBD1 as a possible D gene (6 bases). V was cut by 3 bases and J by 3 bases, with 9 bases left in between. The CDR3 contains 12 residues. Per germline, CDR1 DFQATT and CDR2 SNEGSKA (reference sequence). CDR3 protein: CSASRDNYEQYF. As DNA, the CDR3 is TGCAGTGCTAGTCGGGACAACTACGAGCAGTACTTC.

The V gene is TRBV5-1, the J gene TRBJ1-1, with 11 bases aligning to TRBD1. This CDR3 spans 14 amino acids. In germline, CDR1 is SGHRS, CDR2 YFSETQ. The trim removed 4 bases at V and 10 bases at J, leaving 9 bases unmatched. The CDR3 reads CASSPGAGTGGAFF. CDR3 in DNA: TGCGCCAGCAGCCCCGGGGCGGGGACAGGGGGAGCTTTCTTT.

The chain joins TRBV24-1 to TRBJ2-7; D remains unclear. CDR1 and CDR2 from the germline V gene are KGHDR and SFDVKD. This CDR3 region has 15 residues. The V and J ends lost 5 bases and 6 bases respectively, with 19 bases between them. The CDR3 spells CATSAKGIPPSEQYF. The CDR3 DNA sequence: TGTGCCACCAGTGCTAAGGGAATCCCCCCCTCCGAGCAGTACTTC.

The chain carries TRBV6-6 and TRBJ1-6; D is possibly TRBD1 (5 bases). Germline CDR1 is MNHNY and CDR2 is SVGAGI (reference sequence). CDR3 length: 14 amino acids. V lost 0 bases, J lost 10 bases, and 10 bases lay in between. CDR3 in amino acids: CASSYSGAESPLHF. The DNA of the CDR3 is TGTGCCAGCAGTTACTCAGGGGCGGAATCACCCCTCCACTTT.

The table lists this clone with a few counts. CDR3 coding DNA: TGCAGTGCTAGCGAAAGGGTAGCTTTCTTT. Translated: CSASERVAFF. V is TRBV20-1 and J is TRBJ1-1, with D unresolved. The CDR3 runs 10 residues. Trimming shortened V by 3 bases and J by 10 bases, and 9 bases separated the two germline ends. Germline lookup yields CDR1 DFQATT and CDR2 SNEGSKA (reference sequence).

The chain uses TRBV5-1 and TRBJ1-2; 11 bases map to TRBD1. This CDR3 is built from 15 residues. Germline loops: CDR1 SGHRS, CDR2 YFSETQ. J was trimmed by 5 bases and V by 5 bases; bases with no gene match: 8. The CDR3 reads CASRPNGQGAYGYTF. Written as DNA, the CDR3 is TGCGCCAGCAGACCTAATGGACAGGGGGCGTATGGCTACACCTTC.

V and J are TRBV3-1 (or the pseudogene TRBV3-2) and TRBJ2-1; D may correspond to TRBD1 or TRBD2 (5 bases each). The CDR3 extends over 13 amino acids. V shed 3 bases and J shed 7 bases, with 10 bases lying between them. Germline CDR1 reads LGHDT; CDR2 reads YNNKEL (reference sequence). The CDR3 protein is CASSQGRKNEQFF. In nucleotides, the CDR3 is TGTGCCAGCAGCCAGGGACGCAAGAATGAGCAGTTCTTC.

CDR3 DNA sequence: TGTGCCAGCTCGAGGGACAGCAGTTATGGCTACACCTTC. Translating it yields CASSRDSSYGYTF. The J gene is TRBJ1-2, the V gene TRBV18, with 7 bases that match TRBD1. Germline trimming cut 6 bases from V and 5 bases from J; bases unmatched to any gene: 6. Per germline, CDR1 KGHSH and CDR2 LQKENI. The CDR3 spans 13 residues. Combining the CDR3 with reference TRBV18 and TRBJ1-2 gives the whole variable domain NAGVMQNPRHLVRRRGQEARLRCSPMKGHSHVYWYRQLPEEGLKFMVYLQKENIIDESGMPKERFSAEFPKEGPSILRIQQVVRGDSAAYFCASSRDSSYGYTFGSGTRLTVV.

The rearrangement uses TRBV4-1 and TRBJ2-7; D uncertain. Germline CDR1 reads MGHRA; CDR2 reads YSYEKL. V shed 0 bases and J shed 5 bases, with 5 bases lying between them. The CDR3 totals 12 residues. CDR3 in amino acids: CASSQDLDEQYF. In DNA form, the CDR3 reads TGCGCCAGCAGCCAAGATCTGGACGAGCAGTACTTC.

V and J are TRBV3-1 (or the pseudogene TRBV3-2) and TRBJ1-6; D remains unclear. The CDR3 length is 15 residues. Between the trimmed V and J ends, which lost 6 bases and 7 bases, there was a span of 16 bases. Germline V gene lookup returns CDR1 LGHDT and CDR2 YNNKEL (reference sequence). The CDR3 region has the DNA TGTGCCAGCAGTCCTTCCGTGGTGGGCAATTCACCCCTCCACTTT. Translation gives CASSPSVVGNSPLHF.